This TCR beta chain was identified during a study of T cell repertoires in cytomegalovirus infection. Overall study context: HLA-C-restricted CMV epitopes, recently identified, and well-studied HLA-B-restricted ones were used by the study. Indications came from public TCR beta signatures; they pointed to CMV infection and to a matching HLA type. Broader study findings: Across the ex vivo response, the dominant clonotypes were HLA-C-restricted CMV-specific TCR beta clonotypes. CMV carriers having the relevant HLA were flagged by cumulative public TCR beta family frequency.

From the reads, TCRdb called clonotypes with MiXCR, one entry per CDR3 protein. The sample has around 800,000 distinct CDR3 sequences; around a third are singletons. Points on this clonotype: Its cognate antigen is unknown.

V was shortened by 5 bases and J by 5 bases, with 15 bases between the two germline ends. Germline V lookup: CDR1 LNHNV, CDR2 YYDKDF (reference sequence). The CDR3 is made up of 14 amino acids. Sequencing used cultured CD8+ T cells from PBMCs, obtained from culture after CMV antigen stimulation. The sequence was collected from a human donor in good health (CMV status not recorded). Some clones in this sample may be carry-over from other donors' samples. This sequence joins TRBV15 and TRBJ1-1; D unclear. The CDR3 DNA reads as TGTGCCACCAGCCACTCGGGGTTGGGGACTGAAGCTTTCTTT. It codes for CATSHSGLGTEAFF.